This TCR beta chain emerged from a study of shared clonotypes between healthy human individuals. Repertoires were generated with immunoSEQ multiplex PCR, while TCRdb's copy carries only in-frame clones and drops some. In the table there are some 660,000 clones, about 80% of which are singletons. Germline CDR1 reads MNHNS; CDR2 reads SASEGT. The V end lost 6 bases, the J end lost 4 bases, and 15 bases lay between the germline ends. CDR3 length: 15 amino acids. The receptor was isolated from a young woman in good health. The chain uses TRBV6-1 and TRBJ2-2, with D possibly TRBD1 on 6 matching bases. The sequenced sample was memory CD4+ T cells sorted from blood. Described subset: CD45RA-negative fraction. The CDR3 reads CASRPGHSPTGELFF. The DNA for the CDR3 is TGTGCCAGCAGACCGGGACACTCCCCCACCGGGGAGCTGTTTTTT.